Shown below are 6 T cell receptor beta chains from a single sample sequenced in a study of blood T cell repertoires in COVID-19. Produced via immunoSEQ multiplex PCR; TCRdb's table is partial and in-frame only. The table has fewer than 350,000 clones, approximately 91% seen once; the top ten hold 2% to 2.5%. The sequenced sample consisted of PBMCs or T cells enriched from blood (not recorded which). The receptors were sampled from a woman aged 35 to 49 with acute COVID-19.

The CDR3: CASSTYRTSGSMGDTQYF. CDR3 DNA: TGTGCCAGCTCAACCTACAGGACTAGCGGGAGCATGGGAGATACGCAGTATTTT. The chain recombines TRBV18 with TRBJ2-3; 13 nucleotides match TRBD2. Unmatched junction bases numbered 13, after V lost 5 bases and J lost 5 bases. This CDR3 comprises 18 residues. Per germline, CDR1 KGHSH and CDR2 LQKENI.

This clone was counted between two and nine times. The V call is TRBV19, the J call TRBJ1-1; possibly TRBD1 for D (6 bases). Between the trimmed V and J ends, which lost 1 base and 6 bases, there was a span of 12 bases. CDR1 and CDR2 (germline): LNHDA, SQIVND (reference sequence). The CDR3 loop spans 14 amino acids. The CDR3 loop is CASSIVLKGAEAFF. The CDR3 DNA reads as TGTGCCAGTAGTATAGTTCTTAAGGGGGCTGAAGCTTTCTTT.

The CDR3 sequence is CSVEGQGSEAFF. The CDR3 DNA reads TGCAGCGTTGAGGGACAGGGCTCTGAAGCTTTCTTT. V and J are TRBV29-1 and TRBJ1-1, with 9 bases matching TRBD1. The trim removed 3 bases at V and 6 bases at J, leaving 2 bases unmatched. This CDR3 region has 12 residues. Germline V gives CDR1 SQVTM, CDR2 ANQGSEA. Supplemented by reference TRBV29-1 and TRBJ1-1, the full variable domain reads SAVISQKPSRDICQRGTSLTIQCQVDSQVTMMFWYRQQPGQSLTLIATANQGSEATYESGFVIDKFPISRPNLTFSTLTVSNMSPEDSSIYLCSVEGQGSEAFFGQGTRLTVV.

The V and J genes are TRBV10-3 and TRBJ2-1, with unresolved D. This CDR3 comprises 13 residues. The V gene lost 7 bases and the J gene lost 5 bases, with 12 bases spanning the gap. CDR1 and CDR2 from the germline V gene are ENHRY and SYGVKD. CDR3 in amino acids: CAIKSPSNNEQFF. CDR3 nucleotides: TGTGCCATCAAGAGTCCTAGTAACAATGAGCAGTTCTTC.

V and J are TRBV15 and TRBJ2-7, with TRBD2 matching over 10 bases. V was clipped by 0 bases and J by 8 bases; unmatched bases: 7. Germline V gives CDR1 LNHNV, CDR2 YYDKDF (reference sequence). CDR3 length: 15 residues. In nucleotides, the CDR3 is TGTGCCACCAGCAGAGAAGCTAGCGGGAGTCCCCAGCAGTACTTC. As protein: CATSREASGSPQQYF.

This chain connects TRBV28 to TRBJ1-4; TRBD1 aligns across 7 bases. CDR1 is MDHEN, CDR2 SYDVKM, per germline. The CDR3 contains 14 residues. V lost 7 bases and J lost 7; bases outside the gene matches: 9. CDR3 sequence (DNA): TGTGCCAGCACTTCACAGGGGTTCGGTGAAAAACTGTTTTTT. This encodes CASTSQGFGEKLFF.